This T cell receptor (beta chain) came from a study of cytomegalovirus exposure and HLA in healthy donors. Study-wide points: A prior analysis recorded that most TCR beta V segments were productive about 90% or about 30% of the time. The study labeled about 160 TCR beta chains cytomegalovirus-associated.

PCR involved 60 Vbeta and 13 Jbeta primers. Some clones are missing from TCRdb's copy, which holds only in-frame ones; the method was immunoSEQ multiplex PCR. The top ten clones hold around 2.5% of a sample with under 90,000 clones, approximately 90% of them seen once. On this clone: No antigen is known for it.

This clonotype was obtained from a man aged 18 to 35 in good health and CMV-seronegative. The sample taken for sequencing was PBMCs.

The CDR3 region has the DNA TGCGCCAGCAGCCCACCCGGACTAGCGGGTACCACGAACACCGGGGAGCTGTTTTTT. Translating it yields CASSPPGLAGTTNTGELFF. The chain joins TRBV5-1 to TRBJ2-2; 11 bases fit TRBD2. The V and J ends lost 4 bases and 0 bases, in that order; junction bases with no gene match: 11. Germline V CDR1 and CDR2: SGHRS, YFSETQ. The CDR3 consists of 19 residues. Drawing the rest from reference TRBV5-1 and TRBJ2-2, the complete variable domain is KAGVTQTPRYLIKTRGQQVTLSCSPISGHRSVSWYQQTPGQGLQFLFEYFSETQRNKGNFPGRFSGRQFSNSRSEMNVSTLELGDSALYLCASSPPGLAGTTNTGELFFGEGSRLTVL.